This entry is about one T cell receptor beta chain. Molecular barcoded adaptors covering alpha/delta and beta/gamma chains were used on roughly 400 ng RNA. TCRdb reanalysed the reads using MiXCR and keeps one entry per CDR3 protein. The profile shows about 46,000 distinct CDR3 sequences, approximately 12% of them singletons. The entry originates in a study of read filtering for tumor transcriptome and immune sequencing. Trimming removed 6 bases from V and 6 bases from J; junction bases left unmatched: 9. Germline assignment: CDR1 SGHVS and CDR2 FQNEAQ. CDR3 length: 15 residues. The sequenced sample consisted of a population of CD138-negative cells sorted from bone marrow. This sequence originates from a donor aged 40 or older with multiple myeloma. The chain recombines TRBV7-8 with TRBJ2-2, with 8 bases lining up with TRBD1. The CDR3 spells CASSSTGVDAGELFF. CDR3 DNA: TGTGCCAGCAGTTCGACAGGGGTGGACGCCGGGGAGCTGTTTTTT.